This TCR beta chain was retrieved from a study of glioma-infiltrating T cells. Overall study results and limits: Tissue-blood divergence was below expectation in non-neoplastic patients, above in gliomas. Very few CDR3 sequences were shared between tissue and blood.

The CDR3 totals 16 residues. The ends lost 1 base at V and 1 base at J; junction bases unmatched: 3. CDR1 and CDR2 from the germline V gene are SGHTA and FQGNSA. Amplification of TCR alpha and beta CDR3 regions from RNA used iRepertoire nested multiplex PCR. Input was 100-400 ng of tissue mRNA or PBMC total RNA. In TCRdb, the multiplex PCR reads were re-called with MiXCR into one record per CDR3 protein. Among under 130,000 distinct CDR3 sequences listed, around 29% were seen once. This clonotype was counted at least ten times. Its specificity is not known. The sequence was collected from a human donor with low-grade glioma or glioblastoma, undergoing nonglioma brain surgery, or in good health (not recorded which). Sequencing input: glioma tissue, nonneoplastic brain tissue, or PBMCs (not recorded which). V gene TRBV7-2 combines with J gene TRBJ2-5, with 10 bases matching TRBD2. CDR3 bases: TGTGCCAGCAGCTTAGTGGCTAGCGGGGGCCAAGAGACCCAGTACTTC. It encodes CASSLVASGGQETQYF.